Here is one T cell receptor (beta chain) with its context. The data were taken from a study of graft-versus-host responses after intestinal transplantation. The wider study: Induction using anti-thymocyte globulin, followed by tacrolimus and steroids for about 3 years, was given to all recipients.

Profiling relied on immunoSEQ multiplex PCR, and the TCRdb table lists in-frame clones only, not all of them. The sample has around 96,000 clones, around 90% seen once. Between the trimmed V and J ends, which lost 5 bases and 1 base, there was a span of 11 bases. The CDR3 runs 14 residues. Germline loops: CDR1 MNHEY, CDR2 SMNVEV (reference sequence). This TCR was sampled from a human patient who received an intestinal transplant, so some T cells may come from the graft donor. The J gene is TRBJ1-1, the V gene TRBV27; D is unresolved. The sequencing used PBMCs, collected just under 460 days after intestinal transplant. CDR3 nucleotide sequence: TGTGCCAGCAGTCCACCCCCGGGGAACACTGAAGCTTTCTTT. It encodes CASSPPPGNTEAFF.